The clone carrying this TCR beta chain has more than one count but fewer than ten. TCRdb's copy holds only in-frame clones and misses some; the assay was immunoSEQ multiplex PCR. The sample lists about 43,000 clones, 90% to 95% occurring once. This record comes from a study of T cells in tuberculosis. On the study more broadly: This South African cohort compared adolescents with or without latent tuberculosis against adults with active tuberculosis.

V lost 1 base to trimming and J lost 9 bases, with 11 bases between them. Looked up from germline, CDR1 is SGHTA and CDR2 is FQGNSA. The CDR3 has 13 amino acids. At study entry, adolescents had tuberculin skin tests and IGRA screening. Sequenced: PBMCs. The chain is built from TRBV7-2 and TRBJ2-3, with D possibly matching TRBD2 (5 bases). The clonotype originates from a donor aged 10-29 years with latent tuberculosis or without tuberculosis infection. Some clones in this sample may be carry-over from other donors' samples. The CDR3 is CASSLVNEGTQYF. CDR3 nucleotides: TGTGCCAGCAGCTTAGTTAACGAGGGAACGCAGTATTTT.